This T cell receptor beta chain was identified during a study of T cell responses to AZD1222 COVID-19 vaccine. The study, taken as a whole, reports: There were mostly white British donors and more females than males, and clonal diversity was possibly underestimated.

J lost 5 bases, V lost 4 bases, and 9 bases had no gene match. Germline CDR1 SGHNT, CDR2 YYREEE (reference sequence). This CDR3 is built from 15 residues. Of note for this clone: Its antigen remains unknown.

Pooled in the analysis were second doses at about 4 or about 12 weeks. This table comes from immunoSEQ multiplex PCR, and its TCRdb copy is limited to in-frame clones, with some not included. In the table there are 100,000 to 150,000 clones, just over 90% of which are singletons. The clonotype originates from an adult who received the AZD1222 COVID-19 vaccine. The chain carries TRBV5-4 and TRBJ2-5; 9 bases align to TRBD1. The input for sequencing was peripheral blood, taken 28 days after the second AZD1222 dose. The CDR3 spells CASSPSTGGSETQYF. As DNA, the CDR3 is TGTGCCAGCAGCCCCTCGACAGGGGGAAGTGAGACCCAGTACTTC.